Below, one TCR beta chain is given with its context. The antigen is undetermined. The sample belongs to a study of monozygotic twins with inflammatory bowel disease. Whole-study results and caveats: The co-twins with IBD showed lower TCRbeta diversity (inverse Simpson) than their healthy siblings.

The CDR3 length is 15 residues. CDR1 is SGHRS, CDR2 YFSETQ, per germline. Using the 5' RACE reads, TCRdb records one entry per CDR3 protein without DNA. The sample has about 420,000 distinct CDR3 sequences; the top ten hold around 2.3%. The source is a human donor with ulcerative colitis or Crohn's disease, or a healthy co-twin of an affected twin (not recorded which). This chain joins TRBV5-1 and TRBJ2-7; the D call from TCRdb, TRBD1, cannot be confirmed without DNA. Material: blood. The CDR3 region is CASSREGIRRSEQYF.